This record looks at one T cell receptor beta chain sequence and its context. Its antigen is unidentified. In TCRdb, the 5' RACE reads were re-called with MiXCR into one record per CDR3 protein. The repertoire consists of about 390,000 distinct CDR3 sequences, with around 22% occurring once and the leading ten covering around 16%. The data were obtained in a study of CD8 T cells in ankylosing spondylitis. Regarding the study as a whole: Blood of patients with ankylosing spondylitis appeared to be characterized by a TCR beta motif of several highly homologous variants. Disease-linked clones were reportedly significantly enriched in matched ankylosing spondylitis synovial fluid.

There are 15 residues in the CDR3. The germline V gene has CDR1 LNHNV and CDR2 YYDKDF (reference sequence). V was cut by 1 base and J by 4 bases, with 13 bases left in between. Sequences were obtained from blood, either unsorted or a sorted T cell fraction (not recorded which). The rearrangement links TRBV15 to TRBJ1-2, with unresolved D. The sequence was obtained from a male donor with ankylosing spondylitis. Written as DNA, the CDR3 is TGTGCCACCAGCAGAGCGAACTACGGTAGCTATGGCTACACCTTC. It specifies CATSRANYGSYGYTF.